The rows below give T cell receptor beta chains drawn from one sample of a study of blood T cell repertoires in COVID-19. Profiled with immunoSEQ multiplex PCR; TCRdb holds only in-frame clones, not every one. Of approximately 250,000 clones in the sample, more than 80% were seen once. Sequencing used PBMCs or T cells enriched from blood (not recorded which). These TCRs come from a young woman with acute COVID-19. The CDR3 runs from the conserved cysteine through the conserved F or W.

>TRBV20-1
CGGGRVTEAFF
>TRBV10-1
CASSEVRGSTDTQYF
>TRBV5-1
CASSLQGDRVETQYF
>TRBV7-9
CASSLTSSHYNEQFF
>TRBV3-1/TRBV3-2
CASSQEQGYNQPQHF
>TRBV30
CAWAQKDRVPYEQYF
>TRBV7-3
CASSSKGVGEAFF
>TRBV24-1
CATTGPGQSYNEQFF
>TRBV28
CASRKDRGLNTGELFF
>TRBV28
CASTPRSLGSSTDTQYF
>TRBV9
CASSVGPGRETDTQYF
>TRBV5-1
CASSFTAGQPQETQYF
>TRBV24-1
CATSDSLSRSYNEQFF
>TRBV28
CASTSGGTKWAYEQYF
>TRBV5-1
CASSLGGTSGSAGELFF
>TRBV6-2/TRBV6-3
CASSPAGQPHEQYF
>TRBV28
CASSLLLRQGVRDLNEQFF
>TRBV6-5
CASRDISYEQYF
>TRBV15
CATSSREYYGYTF
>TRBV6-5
CASSYSGSYSYEQYF
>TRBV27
CASRNAGGYGYTF
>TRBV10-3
CAISPKTDEQFF
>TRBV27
CASRSTTANYGYTF
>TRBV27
CASSFNAAYEQYF
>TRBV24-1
CATSATGEGETQYF
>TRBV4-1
CASSQDSGGTYEQYF
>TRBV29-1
CSVDPGTGGWEAEAFF
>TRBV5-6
CASSQSGRAYEQYF
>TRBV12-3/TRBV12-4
CASRQGNTGELFF
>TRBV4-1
CASSQELGQGYGYTF
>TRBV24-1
CATSDTGRDRGEQYF
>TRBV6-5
CASSYSMRGGLSPLHF
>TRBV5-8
CASSSPGLQETQYF
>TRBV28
CASSFFDRPYQPQHF
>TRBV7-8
CASSLVAWESGELFF
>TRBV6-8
CARVSTGPYNSPLHF
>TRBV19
CASSISLLGAYTEAFF
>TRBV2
CASSQGRSSYEQYF
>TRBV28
CASSVTSGTTYEQYF
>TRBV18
CASYKTGSTEAFF
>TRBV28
CASSAGGFNQPQHF
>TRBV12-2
CASRLARTSGSNAGELFF
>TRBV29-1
CSVARLAPYEQYF